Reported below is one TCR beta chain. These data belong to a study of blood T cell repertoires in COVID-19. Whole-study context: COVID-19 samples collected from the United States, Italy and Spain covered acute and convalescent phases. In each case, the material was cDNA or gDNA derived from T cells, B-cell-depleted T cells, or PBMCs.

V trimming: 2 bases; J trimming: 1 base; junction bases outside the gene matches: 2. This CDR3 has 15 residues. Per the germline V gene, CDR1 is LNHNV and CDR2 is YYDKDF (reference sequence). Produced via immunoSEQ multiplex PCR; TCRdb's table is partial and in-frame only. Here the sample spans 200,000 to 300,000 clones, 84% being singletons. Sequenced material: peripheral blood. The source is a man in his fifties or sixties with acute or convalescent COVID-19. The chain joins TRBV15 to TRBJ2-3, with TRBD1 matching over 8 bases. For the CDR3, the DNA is TGTGCCACCAGCAGAAACAGGGGGGGCACAGATACGCAGTATTTT. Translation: CATSRNRGGTDTQYF.